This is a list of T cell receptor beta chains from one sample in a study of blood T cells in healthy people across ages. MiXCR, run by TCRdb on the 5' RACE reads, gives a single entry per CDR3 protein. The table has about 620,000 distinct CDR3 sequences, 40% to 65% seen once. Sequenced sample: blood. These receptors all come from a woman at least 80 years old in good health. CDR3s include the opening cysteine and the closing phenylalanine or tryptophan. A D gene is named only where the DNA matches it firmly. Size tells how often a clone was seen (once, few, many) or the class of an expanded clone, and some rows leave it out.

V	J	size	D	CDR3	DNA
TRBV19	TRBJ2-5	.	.	CASSIGRYAGETQYF	TGTGCCAGTAGTATAGGCCGATACGCCGGAGAGACCCAGTACTTC
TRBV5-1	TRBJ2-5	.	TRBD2	CASSGGTSLQETQYF	TGCGCCAGCAGCGGCGGGACTAGCCTCCAAGAGACCCAGTACTTC
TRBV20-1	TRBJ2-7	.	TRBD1	CSASRTGGLGQYF	TGCAGTGCTAGCAGGACAGGGGGCTTAGGGCAGTACTTC
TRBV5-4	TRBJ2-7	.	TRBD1	CASSLRDRWYYEQYF	TGTGCCAGCAGCTTGAGGGACAGGTGGTACTACGAGCAGTACTTC
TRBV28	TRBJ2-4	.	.	CASSPSENIQYF	TGTGCCAGCAGTCCCTCCGAAAACATTCAGTACTTC
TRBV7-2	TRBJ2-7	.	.	CASSSQPGNNEQYF	TGTGCCAGCAGCAGCCAACCGGGGAACAATGAGCAGTACTTC
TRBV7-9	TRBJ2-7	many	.	CASSSTEDVYEQYF	TGTGCCAGCAGTTCCACAGAGGACGTATACGAGCAGTACTTC
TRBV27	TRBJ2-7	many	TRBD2	CASSRPPAGGSSYEQYF	TGTGCCAGCAGTCGCCCCCCAGCGGGAGGAAGCTCCTACGAGCAGTACTTC
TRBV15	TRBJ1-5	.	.	CATSRGEGSNQPQHF	TGTGCCACCAGCAGAGGTGAGGGGAGCAATCAGCCCCAGCATTTT
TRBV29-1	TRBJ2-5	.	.	CSVYAGGTQETQYF	TGCAGCGTTTACGCGGGCGGGACCCAAGAGACCCAGTACTTC
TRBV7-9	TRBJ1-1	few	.	CASSALGTEAFF	TGTGCCAGCAGCGCCCTGGGTACTGAAGCTTTCTTT